These 20 T cell receptor beta chains share one sample of origin, sequenced in a study of shared clonotypes between healthy human individuals. As defined, naive CD8 cells were CD45RO-negative and positively selected for CCR7, with terminally differentiated effector memory CD45RA+ cells excluded. Assay used: immunoSEQ multiplex PCR; TCRdb lists only in-frame clones, some missing. The sample includes some 2.1 million clones, approximately 95% of them seen just once. Sequencing used naive CD8+ T cells sorted from blood. The receptors come from a man between 18 and 35 years old in good health.

On this clone: Other DNA sequences from this sample encode an identical CDR3 as well. This sequence joins TRBV5-4 and TRBJ1-1; weak D call: TRBD1 (5 bases). V lost 2 bases and J lost 1, with 9 bases in between. Germline-derived CDR1 and CDR2 are SGHNT and YYREEE (reference sequence). The CDR3 spans 14 residues. CDR3 protein: CASSFQGGNTEAFF. As DNA, the CDR3 is TGTGCCAGCAGCTTTCAGGGAGGGAACACTGAAGCTTTCTTT. The entire variable domain, with the rest obtained from reference TRBV5-4 and TRBJ1-1, is as follows: ETGVTQSPTHLIKTRGQQVTLRCSSQSGHNTVSWYQQALGQGPQFIFQYYREEENGRGNFPPRFSGLQFPNYSSELNVNALELDDSALYLCASSFQGGNTEAFFGQGTRLTVV.

The rearrangement links TRBV5-1 to TRBJ2-5, with D tentatively TRBD1 (6 bases). Trimming pared 0 bases from V and 2 bases from J, leaving 14 bases between. The CDR3 is 16 residues long. Germline CDR1 is SGHRS and CDR2 is YFSETQ. In DNA form, the CDR3 reads TGCGCCAGCAGCTTGGCAGGACAGCTCCTTCAAGAGACCCAGTACTTC. Its protein is CASSLAGQLLQETQYF.

As to this clone: The same CDR3 arises from other DNA sequences in this sample as well. The V and J genes are TRBV7-9 and TRBJ1-4; 11 bases match TRBD1. This CDR3 contains 14 residues. Germline assignment: CDR1 SEHNR and CDR2 FQNEAQ (reference sequence). The V and J ends lost 6 bases and 7 bases, in that order; junction bases with no gene match: 4. The CDR3 loop reads CASSPGTGGEKLFF. The CDR3, as DNA: TGTGCCAGCAGTCCCGGGACAGGGGGTGAAAAACTGTTTTTT.

This clone was recorded once. The chain links TRBV5-4 to TRBJ2-1; possible D gene TRBD2, 6 bases. Trimming took 6 bases from V and 0 from J, leaving 10 bases between them. This CDR3 comprises 14 residues. Germline CDR1 SGHNT, CDR2 YYREEE (reference sequence). The DNA of the CDR3 is TGTGCCAGCACCGAGACTAGCTCCTACAATGAGCAGTTCTTC. Encoded protein: CASTETSSYNEQFF. Using reference TRBV5-4 and TRBJ2-1 for the parts outside the CDR3, the full variable domain is ETGVTQSPTHLIKTRGQQVTLRCSSQSGHNTVSWYQQALGQGPQFIFQYYREEENGRGNFPPRFSGLQFPNYSSELNVNALELDDSALYLCASTETSSYNEQFFGPGTRLTVL.

V is TRBV5-6 and J is TRBJ2-1; 7 bases are a match to TRBD1. This CDR3 contains 14 residues. Per the germline V gene, CDR1 is SGHDT and CDR2 is YYEEEE. With V trimmed by 4 bases and J by 8 bases, 9 bases remained unmatched. CDR3 DNA sequence: TGTGCCAGCAGCGCCGGGACAGTTTACGATGAGCAGTTCTTC. Amino acid sequence: CASSAGTVYDEQFF.

This clone was picked up one time. The rearrangement uses TRBV12-5 and TRBJ1-2; D is perhaps TRBD1 (6 bases). With 6 bases removed from V and 4 bases from J, the gap between germline ends came to 18 bases. This CDR3 has 15 amino acids. Germline loops: CDR1 LGHNT, CDR2 FRNRAP. Here the CDR3 reads CASGLWDTIFYGYTF. The CDR3 nucleotides read TGTGCTAGTGGGCTTTGGGACACGATCTTCTATGGCTACACCTTC.

This chain joins TRBV18 and TRBJ2-2; 9 nucleotides match TRBD1. CDR3 length equals 16 residues. Germline loops: CDR1 KGHSH, CDR2 LQKENI. J gave up 1 base and V 2 bases, and 2 bases lay outside the gene matches. The CDR3 sequence is CASSPSDRGNTGELFF. CDR3 DNA sequence: TGTGCCAGCTCACCATCGGACAGGGGGAACACCGGGGAGCTGTTTTTT.

About this clone: Other nucleotide sequences in the sample specify the same CDR3. The rearrangement joins TRBV4-3 to TRBJ2-7; TRBD1 matches at 9 bases. In germline, CDR1 is LGHNA, CDR2 YSLEER. This CDR3 has 15 residues. V shed 0 bases and J 2 bases; nucleotides not matched to a gene: 2. CDR3: CASSQDRDRAYEQYF. The CDR3, as DNA: TGCGCCAGCAGCCAAGATCGGGACAGGGCCTACGAGCAGTACTTC.

The rearrangement uses TRBV4-1 and TRBJ2-1, with D possibly called TRBD1 or TRBD2 (5 bases each). The germline CDR1 and CDR2 sequences are MGHRA and YSYEKL. V lost 4 bases to trimming and J lost 4 bases, with 17 bases between them. The CDR3 has 16 amino acids. CDR3 DNA sequence: TGCGCCAGCAGCCCTACCCTACGGGACGTTTACAATGAGCAGTTCTTC. Translating gives CASSPTLRDVYNEQFF.

This chain links TRBV5-1 with TRBJ2-5; 7 nucleotides agree with TRBD1. The V segment lost 4 bases and the J segment 2 bases; nucleotides outside the gene matches: 5. The V gene's germline CDR1 is SGHRS and CDR2 YFSETQ. This CDR3 is 14 amino acids long. The CDR3 DNA reads TGCGCCAGCAGCGAAACAGGGGCTCAAGAGACCCAGTACTTC. It specifies CASSETGAQETQYF.

This chain connects TRBV4-3 to TRBJ2-7; perhaps TRBD2 as D (5 bases). The V gene lost 0 bases and the J gene lost 0 bases, with 18 bases spanning the gap. The CDR3 loop spans 18 amino acids. From germline, CDR1 is LGHNA and CDR2 YSLEER. The CDR3: CASSQDRSLAGLSYEQYF. In DNA form, the CDR3 reads TGCGCCAGCAGCCAAGATCGGTCGCTTGCGGGCCTCTCCTACGAGCAGTACTTC.

The chain uses TRBV29-1 and TRBJ1-2, with D possibly matching TRBD1 (5 bases). Germline CDR1 reads SQVTM; CDR2 reads ANQGSEA. With 1 base removed from V and 8 bases from J, the gap between germline ends came to 17 bases. The CDR3 contains 14 residues. CDR3 bases: TGCAGCGTTGAAGGTACCCCAGGGACCTTAGGCTACACCTTC. It is translated as CSVEGTPGTLGYTF.

The V call is TRBV19, the J call TRBJ2-7; D remains unclear. Germline lookup yields CDR1 LNHDA and CDR2 SQIVND (reference sequence). The CDR3 runs to 11 residues. Trimming pared 7 bases from V and 4 bases from J, leaving 8 bases between. The CDR3 is CASKEGYEQYF. The CDR3 bases are TGTGCCAGTAAAGAAGGTTACGAGCAGTACTTC.

The CDR3 protein is CASSYESSGVLDEQFF. The CDR3 nucleotides read TGTGCCAGCAGTTACGAGTCTAGCGGGGTTTTGGATGAGCAGTTCTTC. V gene TRBV6-5 combines with J gene TRBJ2-1; 9 bases map to TRBD2. The germline V gene encodes CDR1 MNHEY and CDR2 SVGAGI. The CDR3 is 16 residues long. V shed 2 bases and J 8 bases; nucleotides not matched to a gene: 10.

This sequence joins TRBV6-5 and TRBJ2-3; TRBD1 matches at 8 bases. The CDR3 contains 15 residues. J lost 3 bases, V lost 2 bases, and 4 bases had no gene match. Germline V gene lookup returns CDR1 MNHEY and CDR2 SVGAGI. In DNA form, the CDR3 reads TGTGCCAGCAGTTACACGCGACAGGGGACAGATACGCAGTATTTT. It specifies CASSYTRQGTDTQYF.

This chain uses TRBV27 with TRBJ1-2; no clear D. CDR1 MNHEY and CDR2 SMNVEV come from the germline V gene (reference sequence). V lost 8 bases, J lost 6 bases, and 13 bases lay in between. This CDR3 contains 12 residues. CDR3 region: CASGLWGDGYTF. The CDR3 DNA reads as TGTGCCAGCGGGTTATGGGGAGATGGCTACACCTTC.

Concerning this clone: Other nucleotide sequences from this sample produce the same CDR3. This sequence joins TRBV7-9 and TRBJ1-1, with D uncertain. This CDR3 comprises 11 residues. Looked up from germline, CDR1 is SEHNR and CDR2 is FQNEAQ (reference sequence). V lost 1 base to trimming and J lost 7 bases, with 4 bases between them. The chain's CDR3 is CASSLEGEAFF. The DNA of the CDR3 is TGTGCCAGCAGCTTAGAGGGTGAAGCTTTCTTT.

This clone was observed a single time. The chain uses TRBV28 and TRBJ2-1; D may be TRBD2 (8 bases). CDR3 length: 15 residues. Germline assignment: CDR1 MDHEN and CDR2 SYDVKM. Trimming removed 5 bases from V and 4 bases from J, with 15 bases in between. CDR3 amino acids: CASSPREGAYNEQFF. For the CDR3, the DNA is TGTGCCAGCAGTCCCCGGGAGGGGGCTTACAATGAGCAGTTCTTC.

The chain couples TRBV7-2 to TRBJ1-6; a weak D match, TRBD1 (5 bases). The CDR3 covers 14 residues. Germline lookup yields CDR1 SGHTA and CDR2 FQGNSA. Trimming removed 6 bases from V and 10 bases from J, with 16 bases in between. CDR3 nucleotides: TGTGCCAGCAGTCTTGGGGCGTCGGGATCACCCCTCCACTTT. This gives the protein CASSLGASGSPLHF.

The chain carries TRBV9 and TRBJ2-6, with TRBD1 matching 7 bases. Looked up from germline, CDR1 is SGDLS and CDR2 is YYNGEE. Germline trimming cut 3 bases from V and 4 bases from J; bases unmatched to any gene: 13. CDR3 length equals 18 residues. In DNA form, the CDR3 reads TGTGCCAGCAGCGACCGTCCCGGGACAGTTTCGGGGGCCAACGTCCTGACTTTC. Residues: CASSDRPGTVSGANVLTF.